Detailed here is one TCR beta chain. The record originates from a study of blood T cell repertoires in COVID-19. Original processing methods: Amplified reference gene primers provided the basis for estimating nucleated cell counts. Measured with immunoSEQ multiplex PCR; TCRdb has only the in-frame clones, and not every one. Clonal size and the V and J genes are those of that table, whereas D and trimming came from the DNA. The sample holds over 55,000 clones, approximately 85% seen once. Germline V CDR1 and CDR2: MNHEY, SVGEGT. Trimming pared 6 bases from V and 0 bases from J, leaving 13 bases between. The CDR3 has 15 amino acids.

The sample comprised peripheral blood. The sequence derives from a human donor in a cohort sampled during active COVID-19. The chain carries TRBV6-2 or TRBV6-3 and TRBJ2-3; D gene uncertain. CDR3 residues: CASSSLPVSTDTQYF. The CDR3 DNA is TGTGCCAGCAGCTCCCTCCCGGTCAGCACAGATACGCAGTATTTT.